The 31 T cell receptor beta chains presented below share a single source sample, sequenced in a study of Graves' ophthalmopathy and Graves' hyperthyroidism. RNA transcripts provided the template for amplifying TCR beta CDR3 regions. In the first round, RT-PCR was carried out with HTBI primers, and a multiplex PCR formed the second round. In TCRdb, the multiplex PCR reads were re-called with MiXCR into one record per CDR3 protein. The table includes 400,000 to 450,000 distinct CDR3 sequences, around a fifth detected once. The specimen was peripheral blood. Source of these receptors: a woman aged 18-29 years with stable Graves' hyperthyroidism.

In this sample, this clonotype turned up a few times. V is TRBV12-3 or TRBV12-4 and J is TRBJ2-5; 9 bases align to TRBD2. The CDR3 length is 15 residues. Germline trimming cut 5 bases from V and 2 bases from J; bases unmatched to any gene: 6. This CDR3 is CASSMLAGRQETQYF. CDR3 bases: TGTGCCAGCAGTATGCTAGCGGGACGGCAAGAGACCCAGTACTTC.

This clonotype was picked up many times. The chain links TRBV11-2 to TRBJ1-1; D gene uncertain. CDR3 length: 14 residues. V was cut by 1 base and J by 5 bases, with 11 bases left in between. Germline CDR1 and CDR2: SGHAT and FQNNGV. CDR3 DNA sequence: TGTGCCAGCAGCTTAGTCTGGCTCGGGACTGAAGCTTTCTTT. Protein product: CASSLVWLGTEAFF.

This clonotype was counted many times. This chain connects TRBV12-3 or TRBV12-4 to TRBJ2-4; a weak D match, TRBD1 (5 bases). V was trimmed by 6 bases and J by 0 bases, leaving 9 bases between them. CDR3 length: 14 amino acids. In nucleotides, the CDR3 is TGTGCCAGCAGCCAGGGTTTAGCCAAAAACATTCAGTACTTC. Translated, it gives CASSQGLAKNIQYF.

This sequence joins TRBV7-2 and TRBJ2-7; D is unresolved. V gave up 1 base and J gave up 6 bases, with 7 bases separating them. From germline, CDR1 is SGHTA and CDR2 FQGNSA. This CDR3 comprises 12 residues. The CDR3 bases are TGTGCCAGCAGCTTAGACGTACGCGAGCAGTACTTC. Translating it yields CASSLDVREQYF.

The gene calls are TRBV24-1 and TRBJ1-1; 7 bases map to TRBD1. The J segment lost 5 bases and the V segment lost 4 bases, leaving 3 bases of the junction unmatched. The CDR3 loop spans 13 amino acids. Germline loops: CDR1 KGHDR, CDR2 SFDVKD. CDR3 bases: TGTGCCACCAGTGAAAGGGGGCTTACTGAAGCTTTCTTT. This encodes CATSERGLTEAFF.

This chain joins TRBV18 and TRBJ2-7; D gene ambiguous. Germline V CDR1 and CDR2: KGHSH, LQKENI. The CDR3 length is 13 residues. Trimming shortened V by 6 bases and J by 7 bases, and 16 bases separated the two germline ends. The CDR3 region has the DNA TGTGCCAGCTCGCTGACCCTTATGTGGGAGCAGTACTTC. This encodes CASSLTLMWEQYF.

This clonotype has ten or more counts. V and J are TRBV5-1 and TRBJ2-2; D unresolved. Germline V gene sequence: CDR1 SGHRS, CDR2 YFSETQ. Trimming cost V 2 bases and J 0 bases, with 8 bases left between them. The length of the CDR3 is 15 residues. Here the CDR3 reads CASSLRNSNTGELFF. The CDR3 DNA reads TGCGCCAGCAGCTTACGGAACTCGAACACCGGGGAGCTGTTTTTT.

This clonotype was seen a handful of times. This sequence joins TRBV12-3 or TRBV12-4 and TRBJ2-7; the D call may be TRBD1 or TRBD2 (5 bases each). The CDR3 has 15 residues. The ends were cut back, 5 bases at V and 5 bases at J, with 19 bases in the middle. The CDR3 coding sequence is TGTGCCAGCAGTCCTCGAGGGGAATCGGAGGACGAGCAGTACTTC. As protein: CASSPRGESEDEQYF.

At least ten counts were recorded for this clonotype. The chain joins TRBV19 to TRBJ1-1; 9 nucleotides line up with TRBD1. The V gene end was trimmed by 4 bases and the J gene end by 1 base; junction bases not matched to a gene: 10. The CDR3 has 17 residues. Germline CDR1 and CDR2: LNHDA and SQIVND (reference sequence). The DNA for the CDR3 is TGTGCCAGTAGTAGCACCCGGGCGACAGGGGGGAACACTGAAGCTTTCTTT. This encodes CASSSTRATGGNTEAFF.

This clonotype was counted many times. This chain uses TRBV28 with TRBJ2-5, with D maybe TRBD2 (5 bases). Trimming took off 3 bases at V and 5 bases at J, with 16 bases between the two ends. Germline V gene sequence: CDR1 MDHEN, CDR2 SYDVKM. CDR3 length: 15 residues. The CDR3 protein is CASSFQLAGLETQYF. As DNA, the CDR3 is TGTGCCAGCAGTTTTCAGCTAGCCGGTCTCGAGACCCAGTACTTC.

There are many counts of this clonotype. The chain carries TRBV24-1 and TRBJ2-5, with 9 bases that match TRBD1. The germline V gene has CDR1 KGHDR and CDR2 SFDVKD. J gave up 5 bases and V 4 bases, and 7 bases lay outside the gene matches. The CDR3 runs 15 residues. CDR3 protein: CATSDRTGEGETQYF. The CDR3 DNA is TGTGCCACCAGTGACCGGACAGGGGAGGGGGAGACCCAGTACTTC.

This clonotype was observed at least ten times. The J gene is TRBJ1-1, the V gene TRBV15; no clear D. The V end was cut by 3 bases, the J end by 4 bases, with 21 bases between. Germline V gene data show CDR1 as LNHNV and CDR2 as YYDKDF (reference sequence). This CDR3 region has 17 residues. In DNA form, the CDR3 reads TGTGCCACCAGCAGCGACCCGGATAGTCGGAGCCCCACTGAAGCTTTCTTT. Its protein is CATSSDPDSRSPTEAFF.

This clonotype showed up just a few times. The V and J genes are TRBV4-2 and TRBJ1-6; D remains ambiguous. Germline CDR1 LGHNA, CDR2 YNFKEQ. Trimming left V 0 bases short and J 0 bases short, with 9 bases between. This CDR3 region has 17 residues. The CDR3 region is CASSQDTDSSYNSPLHF. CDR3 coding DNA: TGTGCCAGCAGCCAAGACACAGATAGCTCCTATAATTCACCCCTCCACTTT.

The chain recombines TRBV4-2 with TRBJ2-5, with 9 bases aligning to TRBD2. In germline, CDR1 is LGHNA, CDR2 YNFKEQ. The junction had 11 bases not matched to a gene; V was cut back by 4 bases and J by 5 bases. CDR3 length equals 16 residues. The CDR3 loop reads CASSPGGGGAAETQYF. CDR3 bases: TGTGCCAGCAGCCCAGGCGGCGGGGGGGCGGCGGAGACCCAGTACTTC.

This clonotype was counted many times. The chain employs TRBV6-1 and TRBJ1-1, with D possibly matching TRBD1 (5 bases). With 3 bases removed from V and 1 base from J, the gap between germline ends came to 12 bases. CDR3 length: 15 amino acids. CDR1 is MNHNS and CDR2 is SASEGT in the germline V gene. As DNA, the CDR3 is TGTGCCAGCAGTGAGCCGTGGGACGGGAACACTGAAGCTTTCTTT. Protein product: CASSEPWDGNTEAFF.

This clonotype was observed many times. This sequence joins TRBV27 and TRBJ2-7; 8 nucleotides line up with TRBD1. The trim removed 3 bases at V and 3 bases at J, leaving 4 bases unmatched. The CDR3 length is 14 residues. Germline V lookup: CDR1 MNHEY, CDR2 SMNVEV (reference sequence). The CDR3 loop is CASSLSGTGYEQYF. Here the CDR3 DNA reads TGTGCCAGCAGTTTGTCGGGGACAGGCTACGAGCAGTACTTC.

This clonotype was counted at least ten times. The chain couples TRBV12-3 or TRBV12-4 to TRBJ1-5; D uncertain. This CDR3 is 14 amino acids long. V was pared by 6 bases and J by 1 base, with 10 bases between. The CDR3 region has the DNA TGTGCCAGCAGCCTTACGGCGAGCAATCAGCCCCAGCATTTT. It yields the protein CASSLTASNQPQHF.

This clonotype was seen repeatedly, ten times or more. The CDR3 loop reads CSVEVGQGYGEAFF. DNA of the CDR3: TGCAGCGTTGAAGTCGGACAGGGGTACGGTGAAGCTTTCTTT. The rearrangement links TRBV29-1 to TRBJ1-1; 9 nucleotides match TRBD1. The V gene end was trimmed by 1 base and the J gene end by 7 bases; junction bases not matched to a gene: 7. The CDR3 has 14 residues. The V gene's germline CDR1 is SQVTM and CDR2 ANQGSEA.

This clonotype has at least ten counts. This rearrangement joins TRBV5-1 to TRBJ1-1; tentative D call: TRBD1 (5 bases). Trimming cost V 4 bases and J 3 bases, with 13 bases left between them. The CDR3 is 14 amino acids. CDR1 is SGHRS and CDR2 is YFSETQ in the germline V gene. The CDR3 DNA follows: TGCGCCAGCAGCCCGTCGGGGGGACACACTGAAGCTTTCTTT. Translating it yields CASSPSGGHTEAFF.

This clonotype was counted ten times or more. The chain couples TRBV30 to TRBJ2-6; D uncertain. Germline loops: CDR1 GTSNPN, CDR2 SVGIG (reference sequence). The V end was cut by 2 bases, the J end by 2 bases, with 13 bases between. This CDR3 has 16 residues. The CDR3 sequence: CAWSTPWEPGANVLTF. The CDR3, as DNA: TGTGCCTGGAGTACACCGTGGGAACCTGGGGCCAACGTCCTGACTTTC.

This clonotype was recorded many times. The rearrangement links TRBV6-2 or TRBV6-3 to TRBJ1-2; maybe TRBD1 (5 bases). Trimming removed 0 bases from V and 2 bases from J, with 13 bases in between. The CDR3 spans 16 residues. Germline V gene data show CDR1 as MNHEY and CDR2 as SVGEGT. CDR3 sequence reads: CASSYSGHGGNYGYTF. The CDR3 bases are TGTGCCAGCAGTTACTCAGGACACGGCGGGAACTATGGCTACACCTTC.

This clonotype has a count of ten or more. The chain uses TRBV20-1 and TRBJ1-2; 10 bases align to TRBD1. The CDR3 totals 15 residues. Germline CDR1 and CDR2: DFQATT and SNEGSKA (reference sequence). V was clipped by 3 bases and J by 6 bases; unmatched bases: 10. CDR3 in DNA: TGCAGTGCTAGTTTATTGGACAGGGGGATACATGGCTACACCTTC. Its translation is CSASLLDRGIHGYTF.

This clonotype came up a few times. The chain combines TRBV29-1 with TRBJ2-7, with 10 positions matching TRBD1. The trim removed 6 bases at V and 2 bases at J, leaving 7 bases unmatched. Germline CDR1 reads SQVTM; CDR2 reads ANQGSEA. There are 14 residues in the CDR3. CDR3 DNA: TGCAGCGTACATCCCGGACAGGGGGCCTACGAGCAGTACTTC. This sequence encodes CSVHPGQGAYEQYF.

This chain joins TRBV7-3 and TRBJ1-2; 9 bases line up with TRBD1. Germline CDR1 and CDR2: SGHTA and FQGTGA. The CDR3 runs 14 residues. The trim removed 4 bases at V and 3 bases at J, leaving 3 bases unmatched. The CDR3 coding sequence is TGTGCCAGCAGCTCACGGGACAGGGACTATGGCTACACCTTC. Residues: CASSSRDRDYGYTF. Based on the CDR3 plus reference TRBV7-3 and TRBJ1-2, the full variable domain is GAGVSQTPSNKVTEKGKYVELRCDPISGHTALYWYRQSLGQGPEFLIYFQGTGAADDSGLPNDRFFAVRPEGSVSTLKIQRTERGDSAVYLCASSSRDRDYGYTFGSGTRLTVV.

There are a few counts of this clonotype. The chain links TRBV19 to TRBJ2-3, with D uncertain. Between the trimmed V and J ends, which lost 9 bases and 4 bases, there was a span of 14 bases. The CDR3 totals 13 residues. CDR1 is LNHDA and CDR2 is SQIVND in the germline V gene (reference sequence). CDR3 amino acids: CASSQFSPDTQYF. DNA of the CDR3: TGTGCCAGCTCTCAATTCAGTCCAGATACGCAGTATTTT. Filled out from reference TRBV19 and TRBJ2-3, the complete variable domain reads DGGITQSPKYLFRKEGQNVTLSCEQNLNHDAMYWYRQDPGQGLRLIYYSQIVNDFQKGDIAEGYSVSREKKESFPLTVTSAQKNPTAFYLCASSQFSPDTQYFGPGTRLTVL.

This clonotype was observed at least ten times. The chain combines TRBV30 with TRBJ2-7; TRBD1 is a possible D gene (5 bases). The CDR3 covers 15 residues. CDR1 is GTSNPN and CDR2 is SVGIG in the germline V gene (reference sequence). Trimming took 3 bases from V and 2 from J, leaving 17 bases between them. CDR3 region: CAWRRREGVPYEQYF. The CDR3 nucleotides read TGTGCCTGGAGACGCAGGGAAGGGGTCCCCTACGAGCAGTACTTC.

CDR3: CSASRLPARDGYTF. CDR3 DNA: TGCAGTGCTAGTCGACTTCCCGCGCGGGATGGCTACACCTTC. V gene TRBV20-1 combines with J gene TRBJ1-2; D is ambiguous. The CDR3 contains 14 residues. Germline V lookup: CDR1 DFQATT, CDR2 SNEGSKA (reference sequence). Trimming stripped 3 bases from V and 6 bases from J, with 17 bases between.

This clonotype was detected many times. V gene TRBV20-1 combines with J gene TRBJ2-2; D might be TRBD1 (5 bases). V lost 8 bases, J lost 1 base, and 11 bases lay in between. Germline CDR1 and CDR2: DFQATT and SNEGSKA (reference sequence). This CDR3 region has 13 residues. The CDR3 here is CSLTAGNTGELFF. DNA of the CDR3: TGCAGTCTGACAGCCGGGAACACCGGGGAGCTGTTTTTT.

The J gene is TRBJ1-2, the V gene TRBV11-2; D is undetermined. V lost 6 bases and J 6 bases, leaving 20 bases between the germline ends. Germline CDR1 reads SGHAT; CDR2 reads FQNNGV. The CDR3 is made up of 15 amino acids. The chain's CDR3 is CASRMGDTPRDGYTF. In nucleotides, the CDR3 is TGTGCCAGCAGGATGGGAGACACGCCACGCGATGGCTACACCTTC.

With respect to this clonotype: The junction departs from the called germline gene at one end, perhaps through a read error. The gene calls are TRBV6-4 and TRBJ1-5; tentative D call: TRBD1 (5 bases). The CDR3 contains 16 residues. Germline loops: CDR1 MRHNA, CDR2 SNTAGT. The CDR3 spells CASSTADSGSNQPQRF. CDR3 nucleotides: TGTGCCAGCAGTACAGCCGACAGCGGTAGCAATCAGCCCCAGCGTTTT.

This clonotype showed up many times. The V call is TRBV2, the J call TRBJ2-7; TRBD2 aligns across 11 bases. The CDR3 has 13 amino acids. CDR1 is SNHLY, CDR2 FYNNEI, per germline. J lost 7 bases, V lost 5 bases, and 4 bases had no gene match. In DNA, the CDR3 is TGTGCCAGCAGTCAGGGACTAGCGGAAGAGCAGTACTTC. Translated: CASSQGLAEEQYF.